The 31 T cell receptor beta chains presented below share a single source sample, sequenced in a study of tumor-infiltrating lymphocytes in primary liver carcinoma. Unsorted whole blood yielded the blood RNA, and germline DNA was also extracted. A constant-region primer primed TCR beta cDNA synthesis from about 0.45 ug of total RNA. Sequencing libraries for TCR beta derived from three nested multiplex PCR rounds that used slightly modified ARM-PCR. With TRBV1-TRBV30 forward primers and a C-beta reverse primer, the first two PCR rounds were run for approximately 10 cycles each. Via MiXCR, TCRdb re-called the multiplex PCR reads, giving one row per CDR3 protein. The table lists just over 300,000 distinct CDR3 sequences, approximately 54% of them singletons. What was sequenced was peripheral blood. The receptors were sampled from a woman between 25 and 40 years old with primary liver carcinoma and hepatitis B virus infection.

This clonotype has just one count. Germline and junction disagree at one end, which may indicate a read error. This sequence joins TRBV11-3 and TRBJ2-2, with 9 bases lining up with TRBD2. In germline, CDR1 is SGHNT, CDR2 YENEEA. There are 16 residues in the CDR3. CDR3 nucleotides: TGTGCCGGCAGCATGCTAGCGGGAAGAGACACCGGGGAGCTGTTTTTT. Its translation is CAGSMLAGRDTGELFF.

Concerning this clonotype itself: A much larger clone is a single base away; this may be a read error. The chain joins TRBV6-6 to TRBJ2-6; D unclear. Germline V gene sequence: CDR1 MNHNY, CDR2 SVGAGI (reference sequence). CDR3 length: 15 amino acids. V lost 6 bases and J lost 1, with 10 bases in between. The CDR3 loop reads CASSKVESGANVLTF. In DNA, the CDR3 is TGTGCCAGCAGCAAAGTTGAGTCTGGGGCCAACGTCCTGACTTTC.

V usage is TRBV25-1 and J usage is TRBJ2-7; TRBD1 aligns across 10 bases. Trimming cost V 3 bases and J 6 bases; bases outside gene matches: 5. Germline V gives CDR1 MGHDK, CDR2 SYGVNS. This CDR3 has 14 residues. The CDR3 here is CASSEDRGVGEQYF. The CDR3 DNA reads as TGTGCCAGCAGTGAGGACAGGGGGGTGGGCGAGCAGTACTTC.

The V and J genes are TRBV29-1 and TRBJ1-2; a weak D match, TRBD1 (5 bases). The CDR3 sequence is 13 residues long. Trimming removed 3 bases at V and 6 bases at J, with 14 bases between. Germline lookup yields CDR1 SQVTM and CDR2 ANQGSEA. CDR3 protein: CSVDNRICDGYTF. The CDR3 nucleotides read TGCAGCGTTGATAACAGGATCTGCGATGGCTACACCTTC.

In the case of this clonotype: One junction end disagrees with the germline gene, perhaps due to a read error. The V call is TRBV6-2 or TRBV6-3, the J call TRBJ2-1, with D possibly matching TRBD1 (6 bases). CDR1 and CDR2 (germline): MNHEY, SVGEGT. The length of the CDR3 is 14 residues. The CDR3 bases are TGTGCCAGCAGTTTGGTGGGGGCTCTAAATGAGCAGTTCTTT. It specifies CASSLVGALNEQFF.

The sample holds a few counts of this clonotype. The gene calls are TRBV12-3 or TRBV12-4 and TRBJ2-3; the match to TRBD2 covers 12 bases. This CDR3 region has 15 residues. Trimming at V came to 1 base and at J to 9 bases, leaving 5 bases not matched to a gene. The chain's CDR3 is CASSLGLAGDRTQYF. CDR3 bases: TGTGCCAGCAGTTTAGGACTAGCGGGAGACCGGACGCAGTATTTT.

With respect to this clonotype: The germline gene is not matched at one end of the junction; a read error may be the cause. The CDR3 region has the DNA TGCAGCGTTAAGCCTTATCCGAACACTGATGCTTTCTTT. Amino acid sequence: CSVKPYPNTDAFF. The V and J genes are TRBV29-1 and TRBJ1-1; D ambiguous. There are 13 residues in the CDR3. The germline V gene encodes CDR1 SQVTM and CDR2 ANQGSEA.

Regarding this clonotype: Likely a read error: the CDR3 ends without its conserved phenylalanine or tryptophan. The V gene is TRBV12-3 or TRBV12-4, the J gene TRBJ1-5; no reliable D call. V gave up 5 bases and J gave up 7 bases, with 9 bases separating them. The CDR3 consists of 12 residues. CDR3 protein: CASSRPGQPQHY. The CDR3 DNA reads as TGTGCCAGCAGTCGTCCCGGGCAGCCCCAGCATTAT.

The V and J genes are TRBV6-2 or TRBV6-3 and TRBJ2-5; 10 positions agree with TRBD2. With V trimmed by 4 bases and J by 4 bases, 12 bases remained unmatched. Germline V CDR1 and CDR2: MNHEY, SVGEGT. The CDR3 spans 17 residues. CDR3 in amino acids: CASSFVASGSGRETQYF. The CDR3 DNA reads TGTGCCAGCAGTTTTGTAGCTAGCGGGAGTGGGAGAGAGACCCAGTACTTC.

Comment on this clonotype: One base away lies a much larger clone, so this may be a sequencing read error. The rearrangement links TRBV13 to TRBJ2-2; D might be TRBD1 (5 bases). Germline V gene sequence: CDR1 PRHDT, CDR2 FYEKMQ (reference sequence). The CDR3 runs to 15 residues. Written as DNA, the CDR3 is TGTGCCAACAGCTTCCAGACAGCGAACACCGGGGAGCTGTTTTTT. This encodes CANSFQTANTGELFF.

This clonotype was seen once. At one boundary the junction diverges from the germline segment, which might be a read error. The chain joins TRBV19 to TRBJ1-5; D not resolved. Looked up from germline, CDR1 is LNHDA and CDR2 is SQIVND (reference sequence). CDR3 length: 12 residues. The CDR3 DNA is TGTACCAGTAGTAAGCGGAATCAGCCCCAGCATTTT. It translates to CTSSKRNQPQHF.

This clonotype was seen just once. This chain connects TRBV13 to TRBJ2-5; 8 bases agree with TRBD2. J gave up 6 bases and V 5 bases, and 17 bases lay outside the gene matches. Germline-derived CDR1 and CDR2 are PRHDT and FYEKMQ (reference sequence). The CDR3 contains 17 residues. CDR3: CASSPGLDLARQKTQYF. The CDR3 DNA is TGTGCCAGCAGCCCGGGACTAGATCTCGCAAGGCAAAAGACCCAGTACTTC. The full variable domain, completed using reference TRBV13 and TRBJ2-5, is AAGVIQSPRHLIKEKRETATLKCYPIPRHDTVYWYQQGPGQDPQFLISFYEKMQSDKGSIPDRFSAQQFSDYHSELNMSSLELGDSALYFCASSPGLDLARQKTQYFGPGTRLLVL.

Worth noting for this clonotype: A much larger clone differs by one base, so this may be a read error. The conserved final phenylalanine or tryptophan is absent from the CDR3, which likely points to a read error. The CDR3 loop is CASSQSGSGGSTQYL. DNA for the CDR3: TGTGCCAGCAGCCAAAGCGGAAGCGGGGGTAGTACGCAGTATCTT. The chain combines TRBV11-2 with TRBJ2-3, with TRBD2 matching over 8 bases. CDR1 is SGHAT and CDR2 is FQNNGV in the germline V gene. This CDR3 is built from 15 residues. The V gene end was trimmed by 5 bases and the J gene end by 8 bases; junction bases not matched to a gene: 12.

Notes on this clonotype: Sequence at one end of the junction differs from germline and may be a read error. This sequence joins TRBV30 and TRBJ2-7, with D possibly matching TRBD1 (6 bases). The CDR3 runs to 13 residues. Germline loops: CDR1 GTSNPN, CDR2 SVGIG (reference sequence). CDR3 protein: CGWSGQSLREQYF. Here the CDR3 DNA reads TGTGGCTGGAGTGGACAGAGCCTACGAGAGCAGTACTTC. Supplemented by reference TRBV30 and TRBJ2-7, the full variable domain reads SQTIHQWPATLVQPVGSPLSLECTVEGTSNPNLYWYRQAAGRGLQLLFYSVGIGQISSEVPQNLSASRPQDRQFILSSKKLLLSDSGFYLCGWSGQSLREQYFGPGTRLTVT.

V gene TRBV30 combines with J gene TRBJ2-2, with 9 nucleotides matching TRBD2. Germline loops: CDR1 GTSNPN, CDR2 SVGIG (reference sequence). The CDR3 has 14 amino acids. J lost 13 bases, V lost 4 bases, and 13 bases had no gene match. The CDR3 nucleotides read TGTGCCTGGACCCAGACTAGCGGAATCATGGGGCTGTTTTTT. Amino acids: CAWTQTSGIMGLFF. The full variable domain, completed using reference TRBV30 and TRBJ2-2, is SQTIHQWPATLVQPVGSPLSLECTVEGTSNPNLYWYRQAAGRGLQLLFYSVGIGQISSEVPQNLSASRPQDRQFILSSKKLLLSDSGFYLCAWTQTSGIMGLFFGEGSRLTVL.

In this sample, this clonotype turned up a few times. The CDR3, as DNA: TGTGCCAGCAGCCTAAACAGGGCCCCGAACACCGGGGAGCTGTTTTTT. Encoded protein: CASSLNRAPNTGELFF. V is TRBV6-6 and J is TRBJ2-2; perhaps TRBD1 as D (6 bases). V was cut by 6 bases and J by 0 bases, with 14 bases left in between. The CDR3 has 16 residues. The germline CDR1 and CDR2 sequences are MNHNY and SVGAGI (reference sequence).

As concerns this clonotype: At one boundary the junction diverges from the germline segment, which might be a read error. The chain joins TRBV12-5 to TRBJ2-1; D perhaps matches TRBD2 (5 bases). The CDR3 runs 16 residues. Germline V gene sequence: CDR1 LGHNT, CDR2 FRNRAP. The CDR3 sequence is CTSGLKTAAKHNEQFF. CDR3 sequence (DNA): TGTACTAGTGGTTTAAAAACAGCGGCCAAGCACAATGAGCAGTTCTTC.

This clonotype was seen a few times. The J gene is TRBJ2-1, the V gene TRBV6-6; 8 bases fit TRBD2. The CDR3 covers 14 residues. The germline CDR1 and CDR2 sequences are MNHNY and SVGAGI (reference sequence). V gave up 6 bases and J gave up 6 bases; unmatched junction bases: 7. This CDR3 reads CASSGGLGGNEQFF. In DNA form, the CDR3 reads TGTGCCAGCAGCGGGGGACTAGGCGGCAATGAGCAGTTCTTC.

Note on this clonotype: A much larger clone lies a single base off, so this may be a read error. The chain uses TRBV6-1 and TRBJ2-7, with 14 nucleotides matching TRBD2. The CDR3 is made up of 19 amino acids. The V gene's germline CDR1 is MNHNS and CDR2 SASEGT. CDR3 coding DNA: TGTGCCAGCAGTGGCAAACAGAGACTAGCGGGAGGGAGCTCCTACAAGCAGTACTTC. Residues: CASSGKQRLAGGSSYKQYF.

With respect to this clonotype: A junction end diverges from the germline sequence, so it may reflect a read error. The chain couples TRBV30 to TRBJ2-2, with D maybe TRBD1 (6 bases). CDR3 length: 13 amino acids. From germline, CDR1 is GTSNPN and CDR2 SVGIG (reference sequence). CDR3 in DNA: TGTGCCTGGAGTGTATCAGGGGCCGGGGAGATGTTTTTT. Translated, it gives CAWSVSGAGEMFF.

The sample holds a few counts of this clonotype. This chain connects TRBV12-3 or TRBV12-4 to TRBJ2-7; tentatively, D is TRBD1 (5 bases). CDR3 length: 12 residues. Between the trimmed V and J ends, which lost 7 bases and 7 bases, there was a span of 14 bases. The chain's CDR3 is CASNLGVEEQYF. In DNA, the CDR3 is TGTGCCAGCAACCTAGGGGTTGAGGAGCAGTACTTC.

CDR3 sequence reads: CASSLLRQGRYSGELFF. In DNA form, the CDR3 reads TGTGCCAGCAGCTTATTAAGACAGGGGCGATACAGCGGGGAGCTGTTTTTT. The J gene is TRBJ2-2, the V gene TRBV7-9; 8 nucleotides agree with TRBD1. V lost 2 bases and J lost 7; bases outside the gene matches: 12. The CDR3 contains 17 residues. The germline gives CDR1 SEHNR, CDR2 FQNEAQ (reference sequence).

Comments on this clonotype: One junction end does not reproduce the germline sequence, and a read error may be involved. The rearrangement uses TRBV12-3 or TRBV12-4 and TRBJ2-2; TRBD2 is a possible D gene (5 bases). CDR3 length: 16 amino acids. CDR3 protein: CASSFWAGWGAGEPFF. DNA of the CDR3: TGTGCCAGCAGTTTTTGGGCAGGTTGGGGTGCCGGGGAGCCGTTTTTT.

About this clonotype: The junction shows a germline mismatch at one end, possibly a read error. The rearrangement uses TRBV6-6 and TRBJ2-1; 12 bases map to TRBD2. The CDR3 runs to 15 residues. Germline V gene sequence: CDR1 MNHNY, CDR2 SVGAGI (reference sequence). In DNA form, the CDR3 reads TGTGCCAGCAGCCGACTAGCGGGAGTACGGAATGAGCAGCTCTTC. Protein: CASSRLAGVRNEQLF.

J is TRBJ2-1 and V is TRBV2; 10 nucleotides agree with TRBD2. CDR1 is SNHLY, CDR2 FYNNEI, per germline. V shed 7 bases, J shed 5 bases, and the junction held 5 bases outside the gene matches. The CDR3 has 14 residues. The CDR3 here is CASKREGINNEQFF. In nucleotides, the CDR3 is TGTGCCAGCAAGCGGGAGGGCATTAACAATGAGCAGTTCTTC.

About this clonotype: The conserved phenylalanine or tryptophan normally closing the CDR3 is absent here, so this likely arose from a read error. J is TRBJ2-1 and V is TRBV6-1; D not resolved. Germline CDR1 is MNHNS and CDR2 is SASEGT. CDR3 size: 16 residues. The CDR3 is CASSEVGSSSYNEQFS. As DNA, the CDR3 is TGTGCCAGCAGTGAAGTAGGGTCGAGCTCCTACAATGAACAGTTCTCC.

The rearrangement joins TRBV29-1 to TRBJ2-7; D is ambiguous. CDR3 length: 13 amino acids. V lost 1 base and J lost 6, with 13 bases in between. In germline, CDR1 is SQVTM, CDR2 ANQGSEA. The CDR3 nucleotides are TGCAGCGTTGAAGTCGGGCCCGGCGGCGAGCAGTACTTC. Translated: CSVEVGPGGEQYF.

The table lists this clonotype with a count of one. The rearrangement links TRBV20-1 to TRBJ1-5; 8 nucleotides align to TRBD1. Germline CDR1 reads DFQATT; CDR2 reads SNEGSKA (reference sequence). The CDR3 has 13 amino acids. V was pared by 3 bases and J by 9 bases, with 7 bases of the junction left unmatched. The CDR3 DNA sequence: TGCAGTGCTAGCCAGGGGGCTGGTGTGCCCCAGCATTTT. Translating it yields CSASQGAGVPQHF.

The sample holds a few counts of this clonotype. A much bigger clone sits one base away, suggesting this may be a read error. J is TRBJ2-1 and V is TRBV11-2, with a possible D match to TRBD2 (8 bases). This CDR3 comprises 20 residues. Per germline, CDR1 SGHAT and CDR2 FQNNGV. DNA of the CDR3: TGTACCAGCAGCTTAGATCTTGTACAGGGGTGGACTAGCACCAACAATGAGCAGTTCTTC. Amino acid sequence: CTSSLDLVQGWTSTNNEQFF. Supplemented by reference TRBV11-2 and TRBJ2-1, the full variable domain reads EAGVAQSPRYKIIEKRQSVAFWCNPISGHATLYWYQQILGQGPKLLIQFQNNGVVDDSQLPKDRFSAERLKGVDSTLKIQPAKLEDSAVYLCTSSLDLVQGWTSTNNEQFFGPGTRLTVL.

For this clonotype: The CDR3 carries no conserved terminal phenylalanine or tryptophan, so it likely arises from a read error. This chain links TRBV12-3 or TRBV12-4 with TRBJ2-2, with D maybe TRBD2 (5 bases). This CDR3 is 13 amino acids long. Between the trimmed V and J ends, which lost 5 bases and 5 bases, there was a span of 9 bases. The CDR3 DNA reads TGTGCCAGCAGTGGGAGAGAGACCGGGGAGCTGTTTTTG. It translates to CASSGRETGELFL.

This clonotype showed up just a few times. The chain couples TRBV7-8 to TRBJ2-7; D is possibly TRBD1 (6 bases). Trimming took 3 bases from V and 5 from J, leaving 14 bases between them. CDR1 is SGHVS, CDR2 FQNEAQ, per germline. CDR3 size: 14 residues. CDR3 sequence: CASSFPGNRDEQYF. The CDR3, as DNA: TGTGCCAGCAGCTTTCCCGGTAACAGGGACGAGCAGTACTTC.